Listed here are 12 T cell receptor beta chains from one sample, sequenced in a study of blood T cells in healthy people across ages. With a J-beta primer mix and a sample-barcoded 5' primer, a second PCR ran roughly 7 to 11 cycles. TCRdb independently ran MiXCR on the 5' RACE reads; one entry per CDR3 protein. In the table there are approximately 850,000 distinct CDR3 sequences, 58% of which are singletons. The sequenced sample was blood. The receptors shown here come from a man aged 25-40 years in good health.

V usage is TRBV3-1 and J usage is TRBJ2-1, with TRBD2 matching 8 bases. CDR3 length: 14 residues. V gave up 3 bases and J gave up 8 bases; unmatched junction bases: 6. The germline gives CDR1 LGHDT, CDR2 YNNKEL (reference sequence). CDR3 DNA: TGTGCCAGCAGCCACGGGAGGGCCGTGGATGAGCAGTTCTTC. It codes for CASSHGRAVDEQFF.

This clonotype has ten or more counts. The genes are TRBV20-1 and TRBJ2-1, with no clear D. Trimming pared 6 bases from V and 3 bases from J, leaving 15 bases between. Per germline, CDR1 DFQATT and CDR2 SNEGSKA (reference sequence). CDR3 length: 14 amino acids. The CDR3 DNA follows: TGCAGTGCCTATTATGACATAAACTACAATGAGCAGTTCTTC. Translating gives CSAYYDINYNEQFF.

The genes are TRBV20-1 and TRBJ2-1, with 12 bases identical to TRBD2. Germline values: CDR1 DFQATT, CDR2 SNEGSKA (reference sequence). The CDR3 sequence is 15 residues long. With 5 bases clipped from V and 4 bases from J, the junction kept 6 bases outside the gene matches. Here the CDR3 DNA reads TGCAGTGCTGTCAGGACTAGCGGGATGTACAATGAGCAGTTCTTC. Translation: CSAVRTSGMYNEQFF.

The rearrangement uses TRBV7-2 and TRBJ2-5, with a tentative D call TRBD1 (6 bases). The CDR3 consists of 14 residues. Trimming removed 7 bases from V and 0 bases from J, with 12 bases in between. Per germline, CDR1 SGHTA and CDR2 FQGNSA. CDR3 coding DNA: TGTGCCAGCAATCAGAGGGGGAACCAAGAGACCCAGTACTTC. This codes for CASNQRGNQETQYF.

CDR3 loop: CASSLGFPGDEQYF. CDR3 nucleotides: TGTGCCAGCAGTTTGGGATTCCCGGGGGACGAGCAGTACTTC. The chain recombines TRBV28 with TRBJ2-7, with a tentative D call TRBD2 (6 bases). The V and J ends lost 3 bases and 5 bases respectively, with 14 bases between them. The CDR3 has 14 residues. The germline CDR1 and CDR2 sequences are MDHEN and SYDVKM.

The genes are TRBV6-5 and TRBJ2-5; 8 bases map to TRBD2. The CDR3 length is 14 residues. CDR1 is MNHEY and CDR2 is SVGAGI in the germline V gene. Unmatched junction bases numbered 9, after V lost 6 bases and J lost 6 bases. The CDR3 DNA follows: TGTGCCAGCAGGAGCCTAGCGGGTGAACAGACCCAGTACTTC. Its translation: CASRSLAGEQTQYF.

The chain recombines TRBV10-3 with TRBJ2-5, with a tentative D call TRBD2 (7 bases). Between the trimmed V and J ends, which lost 6 bases and 11 bases, there was a span of 31 bases. The CDR3 is 17 residues long. In germline, CDR1 is ENHRY, CDR2 SYGVKD. The CDR3 sequence: CAISAKAGGGLSSQQYF. The CDR3 DNA sequence: TGTGCCATCAGCGCCAAGGCCGGCGGGGGCTTGTCCAGCCAGCAGTACTTC.

The chain carries TRBV10-3 and TRBJ2-5; TRBD2 matches 8 bases. Trimming took 4 bases from V and 2 from J; bases not matched to a gene: 9. Germline CDR1 and CDR2: ENHRY and SYGVKD. The CDR3 consists of 16 residues. The CDR3 loop is CAISVTIAGGQETQYF. The CDR3 DNA sequence: TGTGCCATCAGTGTTACGATCGCGGGGGGACAAGAGACCCAGTACTTC.

This clonotype was found a few times. The chain links TRBV9 to TRBJ1-2, with no clear D. V gave up 1 base and J gave up 8 bases, with 9 bases separating them. From germline, CDR1 is SGDLS and CDR2 YYNGEE. This CDR3 spans 12 amino acids. The CDR3 nucleotides are TGTGCCAGCAGCGTATCAGCGACAGGCTACACCTTC. Translated, it gives CASSVSATGYTF.

The gene calls are TRBV4-3 and TRBJ2-5; 7 bases map to TRBD2. The J call may be wrong; the DNA end is better matched by TRBJ2-7. The CDR3 sequence is 15 residues long. The germline CDR1 and CDR2 sequences are LGHNA and YSLEER. The CDR3 DNA reads as TGCGCCAGCAGCCAAGATCATGGCGGGAGACGCGAGCAGTACTTC. This translates into CASSQDHGGRREQYF.

The chain carries TRBV10-3 and TRBJ2-1, with D tentatively TRBD2 (5 bases). This CDR3 contains 15 residues. Germline V gene lookup returns CDR1 ENHRY and CDR2 SYGVKD. V dropped 8 bases and J dropped 0 bases, with 14 bases sitting between them. This CDR3 is CAIGSGLSSYNEQFF. The CDR3 bases are TGTGCCATCGGAAGTGGACTCAGCTCCTACAATGAGCAGTTCTTC.

The chain recombines TRBV4-1 with TRBJ1-2; D is undetermined. CDR1 and CDR2 from the germline V gene are MGHRA and YSYEKL. Trimming removed 3 bases at V and 3 bases at J, with 20 bases between. The CDR3 has 17 residues. CDR3 DNA sequence: TGCGCCAGCAGCCACCCTGAAATCGACCCGGAGGACTATGGCTACACCTTC. Amino acids: CASSHPEIDPEDYGYTF.